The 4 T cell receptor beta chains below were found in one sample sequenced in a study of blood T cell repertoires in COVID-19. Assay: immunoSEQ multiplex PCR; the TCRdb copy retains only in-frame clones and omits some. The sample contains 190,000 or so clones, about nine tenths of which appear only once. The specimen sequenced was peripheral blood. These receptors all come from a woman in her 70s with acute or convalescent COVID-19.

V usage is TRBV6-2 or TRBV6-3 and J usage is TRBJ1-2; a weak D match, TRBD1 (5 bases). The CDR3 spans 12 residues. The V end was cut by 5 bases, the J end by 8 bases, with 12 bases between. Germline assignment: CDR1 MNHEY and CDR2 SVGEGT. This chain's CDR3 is CASSLRTTGYTF. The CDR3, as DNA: TGTGCCAGCAGTCTCCGGACAACCGGCTACACCTTC.

CDR3 sequence reads: CASRAERDTQYF. The CDR3, as DNA: TGTGCCAGCAGAGCGGAGAGAGATACGCAGTATTTT. The chain employs TRBV2 and TRBJ2-3; possibly TRBD2 for D (5 bases). Germline lookup yields CDR1 SNHLY and CDR2 FYNNEI. Trimming shortened V by 6 bases and J by 5 bases, and 9 bases separated the two germline ends. This CDR3 has 12 residues.

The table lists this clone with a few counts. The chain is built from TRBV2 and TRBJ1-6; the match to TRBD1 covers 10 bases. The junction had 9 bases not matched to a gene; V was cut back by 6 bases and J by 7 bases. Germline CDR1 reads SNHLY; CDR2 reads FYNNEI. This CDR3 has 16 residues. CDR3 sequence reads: CASRRGLGQGNSPLHF. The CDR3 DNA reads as TGTGCCAGCAGGAGGGGGTTGGGACAGGGGAATTCACCCCTCCACTTT. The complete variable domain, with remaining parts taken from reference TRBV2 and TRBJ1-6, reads EPEVTQTPSHQVTQMGQEVILRCVPISNHLYFYWYRQILGQKVEFLVSFYNNEISEKSEIFDDQFSVERPDGSNFTLKIRSTKLEDSAMYFCASRRGLGQGNSPLHFGNGTRLTVT.

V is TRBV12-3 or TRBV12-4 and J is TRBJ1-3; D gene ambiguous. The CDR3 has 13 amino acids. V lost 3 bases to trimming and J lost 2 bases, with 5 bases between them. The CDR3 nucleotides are TGTGCCAGCAGTTTCGGGGCTGGAAACACCATATATTTT. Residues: CASSFGAGNTIYF.